This is a list of T cell receptor beta chains from one sample in a study of T cell repertoires in cytomegalovirus infection. MiXCR, applied by TCRdb to the reads, yields one record per CDR3 protein. The table shows some 100,000 distinct CDR3 sequences, with 20% to 30% occurring only once. The sample comprised CD8+ T cells from PBMCs. The receptors derive from a human donor in good health (CMV status not recorded). Some clones in this sample may be carry-over from other donors' samples. Both conserved end residues are part of each CDR3. D genes are given only for firm matches. Expanded clones are given a class, and other clones once, few, many or no size at all.

cdr3_aa: CASSGVLRQPQHF
cdr3_nt: TGTGCCAGCAGTGGAGTTCTAAGGCAGCCCCAGCATTTT
j_call: TRBJ1-5
v_call: TRBV28
d_call: -
clone_size: -

cdr3_aa: CASTLSPISYEQYF
cdr3_nt: TGTGCCAGCACCCTATCCCCCATCTCCTACGAGCAGTACTTC
j_call: TRBJ2-7
v_call: TRBV11-2
d_call: -
clone_size: -

cdr3_aa: CSARDSGVTEAFF
cdr3_nt: TGCAGTGCTAGAGATTCGGGAGTCACTGAAGCTTTCTTT
j_call: TRBJ1-1
v_call: TRBV20-1
d_call: -
clone_size: few

cdr3_aa: CASHMRQDLPRAFF
cdr3_nt: TGTGCCAGCCACATGAGACAGGACCTTCCGAGAGCTTTCTTT
j_call: TRBJ1-1
v_call: TRBV2
d_call: -
clone_size: -

cdr3_aa: CSVRGQGYEQYF
cdr3_nt: TGCAGCGTGAGGGGACAGGGCTACGAGCAGTACTTC
j_call: TRBJ2-7
v_call: TRBV29-1
d_call: TRBD1
clone_size: few

cdr3_aa: CSARVEGTEQYF
cdr3_nt: TGCAGTGCTAGAGTTGAGGGTACCGAGCAGTACTTC
j_call: TRBJ2-7
v_call: TRBV20-1
d_call: -
clone_size: -

cdr3_aa: CASSLPGAFYEQYF
cdr3_nt: TGTGCCAGCAGTTTACCGGGGGCCTTCTACGAGCAGTACTTC
j_call: TRBJ2-7
v_call: TRBV28
d_call: -
clone_size: few

cdr3_aa: CSVTPQGYEQYF
cdr3_nt: TGCAGCGTGACTCCACAGGGATACGAGCAGTACTTC
j_call: TRBJ2-7
v_call: TRBV29-1
d_call: -
clone_size: -

cdr3_aa: CASSYNRASNYGYTF
cdr3_nt: TGTGCCAGCAGTTACAACAGGGCCTCTAACTATGGCTACACCTTC
j_call: TRBJ1-2
v_call: TRBV27
d_call: -
clone_size: few

cdr3_aa: CASSREGLGVYEQYF
cdr3_nt: TGTGCCAGCAGCCGTGAGGGACTAGGAGTCTACGAGCAGTACTTC
j_call: TRBJ2-7
v_call: TRBV7-2
d_call: TRBD2
clone_size: many

cdr3_aa: CASSKSEAGDNEQFF
cdr3_nt: TGTGCCAGCAGCAAAAGCGAGGCGGGGGACAATGAGCAGTTCTTC
j_call: TRBJ2-1
v_call: TRBV7-9
d_call: TRBD2
clone_size: many

cdr3_aa: CSVVSLGGGETQYF
cdr3_nt: TGCAGCGTTGTCTCCCTCGGCGGGGGTGAGACCCAGTACTTC
j_call: TRBJ2-5
v_call: TRBV29-1
d_call: TRBD2
clone_size: many

cdr3_aa: CASSLGAPGTEAFF
cdr3_nt: TGTGCCAGCAGTTTAGGGGCCCCGGGAACTGAAGCTTTCTTT
j_call: TRBJ1-1
v_call: TRBV27
d_call: -
clone_size: few

cdr3_aa: CASSLNGGVLRGANVLTF
cdr3_nt: TGTGCCAGCAGCTTAAACGGCGGGGTCCTGAGAGGGGCCAACGTCCTGACTTTC
j_call: TRBJ2-6
v_call: TRBV11-2
d_call: -
clone_size: many

cdr3_aa: CASGGTGTGGPPDTQYF
cdr3_nt: TGTGCTAGTGGTGGAACCGGGACAGGGGGCCCCCCAGATACGCAGTATTTT
j_call: TRBJ2-3
v_call: TRBV12-5
d_call: TRBD1
clone_size: few

cdr3_aa: CASSLSFGEVDYEQYF
cdr3_nt: TGTGCCAGCAGTTTATCGTTCGGTGAAGTCGACTACGAGCAGTACTTC
j_call: TRBJ2-7
v_call: TRBV27
d_call: -
clone_size: few

cdr3_aa: CARSEGQSYSPLHF
cdr3_nt: TGTGCCAGAAGTGAGGGACAGAGCTATTCACCCCTCCACTTT
j_call: TRBJ1-6
v_call: TRBV19
d_call: TRBD1
clone_size: -

cdr3_aa: CASSQDSTGSSYEQYF
cdr3_nt: TGCGCCAGCAGCCAAGATTCGACAGGGAGCTCCTACGAGCAGTACTTC
j_call: TRBJ2-7
v_call: TRBV4-3
d_call: TRBD1
clone_size: many

cdr3_aa: CASSSSGPLRSGNTIYF
cdr3_nt: TGTGCCAGCAGTTCCTCGGGACCTTTACGCTCTGGAAACACCATATATTTT
j_call: TRBJ1-3
v_call: TRBV6-2/TRBV6-3
d_call: -
clone_size: few

cdr3_aa: CASPGLAGARSITDTQYF
cdr3_nt: TGTGCCAGCCCCGGGCTAGCGGGGGCTCGGTCTATCACAGATACGCAGTATTTT
j_call: TRBJ2-3
v_call: TRBV2
d_call: TRBD2
clone_size: -

cdr3_aa: CSASGLPPSTDTQYF
cdr3_nt: TGCAGTGCTTCCGGACTACCCCCTAGCACAGATACGCAGTATTTT
j_call: TRBJ2-3
v_call: TRBV20-1
d_call: -
clone_size: -

cdr3_aa: CASSPDRGPHNEQFF
cdr3_nt: TGCGCCAGCAGCCCGGACAGGGGTCCCCACAATGAGCAGTTCTTC
j_call: TRBJ2-1
v_call: TRBV4-1
d_call: TRBD1
clone_size: many

cdr3_aa: CASSVEPLSSYEQYF
cdr3_nt: TGTGCCAGCAGCGTAGAACCCCTGAGCTCCTACGAGCAGTACTTC
j_call: TRBJ2-7
v_call: TRBV9
d_call: -
clone_size: -

cdr3_aa: CASSMERGADTQYF
cdr3_nt: TGTGCCAGTAGTATGGAGCGGGGGGCAGATACGCAGTATTTT
j_call: TRBJ2-3
v_call: TRBV19
d_call: TRBD2
clone_size: few

cdr3_aa: CASSFGGMGTDTQYF
cdr3_nt: TGTGCCAGCAGCTTCGGGGGGATGGGCACAGATACGCAGTATTTT
j_call: TRBJ2-3
v_call: TRBV11-3
d_call: TRBD2
clone_size: -

cdr3_aa: CSVLAGTGYTF
cdr3_nt: TGCAGCGTTTTGGCAGGGACCGGCTACACCTTC
j_call: TRBJ1-2
v_call: TRBV29-1
d_call: -
clone_size: -

cdr3_aa: CSAREAGRLNTGELFF
cdr3_nt: TGCAGTGCTAGAGAGGCCGGGAGATTAAACACCGGGGAGCTGTTTTTT
j_call: TRBJ2-2
v_call: TRBV20-1
d_call: -
clone_size: few

cdr3_aa: CASSLVYTGELFF
cdr3_nt: TGTGCCAGCAGCTTAGTATACACCGGGGAGCTGTTTTTT
j_call: TRBJ2-2
v_call: TRBV7-6
d_call: -
clone_size: many

cdr3_aa: CASTGRGYNSPLHF
cdr3_nt: TGTGCCAGCACCGGGAGGGGGTATAATTCACCCCTCCACTTT
j_call: TRBJ1-6
v_call: TRBV27
d_call: -
clone_size: -

cdr3_aa: CASSPPPRGPSYEQYF
cdr3_nt: TGTGCCAGCAGTCCGCCTCCGCGGGGGCCTTCCTACGAGCAGTACTTC
j_call: TRBJ2-7
v_call: TRBV28
d_call: -
clone_size: few

cdr3_aa: CASSLVPREIPDTQYF
cdr3_nt: TGTGCCAGCAGCTTGGTCCCTAGGGAGATTCCAGATACGCAGTATTTT
j_call: TRBJ2-3
v_call: TRBV5-5
d_call: -
clone_size: many

cdr3_aa: CSALRDKSYEQYF
cdr3_nt: TGCAGTGCCCTCCGGGACAAGTCCTACGAGCAGTACTTC
j_call: TRBJ2-7
v_call: TRBV20-1
d_call: -
clone_size: -

cdr3_aa: CASSLGPGGPNEQFF
cdr3_nt: TGTGCCAGCAGCTTAGGTCCGGGAGGGCCAAATGAGCAGTTCTTC
j_call: TRBJ2-1
v_call: TRBV11-2
d_call: TRBD2
clone_size: many

cdr3_aa: CASSELVQFNEQFF
cdr3_nt: TGTGCCAGCAGTGAACTCGTACAGTTCAATGAGCAGTTCTTC
j_call: TRBJ2-1
v_call: TRBV2
d_call: -
clone_size: few

cdr3_aa: CASSLGTGFNTEAFF
cdr3_nt: TGTGCCAGCAGTTTAGGGACAGGATTCAACACTGAAGCTTTCTTT
j_call: TRBJ1-1
v_call: TRBV27
d_call: TRBD1
clone_size: -

cdr3_aa: CSARIEEGALGGYTF
cdr3_nt: TGCAGTGCTAGAATTGAGGAGGGGGCGCTGGGAGGCTACACCTTC
j_call: TRBJ1-2
v_call: TRBV20-1
d_call: TRBD1
clone_size: -

cdr3_aa: CASSFPTQGVGETQYF
cdr3_nt: TGTGCCAGCAGTTTCCCGACACAGGGGGTTGGAGAGACCCAGTACTTC
j_call: TRBJ2-5
v_call: TRBV28
d_call: TRBD1
clone_size: -

cdr3_aa: CASSFTGTEQFF
cdr3_nt: TGTGCCAGCAGCTTTACAGGGACTGAGCAGTTCTTC
j_call: TRBJ2-1
v_call: TRBV28
d_call: -
clone_size: few

cdr3_aa: CSARVGGVYEQYF
cdr3_nt: TGCAGTGCTAGAGTGGGGGGGGTCTACGAGCAGTACTTC
j_call: TRBJ2-7
v_call: TRBV20-1
d_call: TRBD2
clone_size: -

cdr3_aa: CASSPGLGTGELFF
cdr3_nt: TGTGCCAGCAGCCCCGGTTTGGGCACCGGGGAGCTGTTTTTT
j_call: TRBJ2-2
v_call: TRBV11-2
d_call: -
clone_size: -

cdr3_aa: CASSLVGVGGEQYF
cdr3_nt: TGTGCCAGCAGCTTAGTAGGCGTAGGGGGCGAGCAGTACTTC
j_call: TRBJ2-7
v_call: TRBV7-2
d_call: -
clone_size: many

cdr3_aa: CASSPGSGSRTEAFF
cdr3_nt: TGTGCCAGCAGCCCGGGGTCAGGGTCAAGGACTGAAGCTTTCTTT
j_call: TRBJ1-1
v_call: TRBV7-9
d_call: -
clone_size: many

cdr3_aa: CASSPQTDYAQYF
cdr3_nt: TGTGCCAGCAGTCCCCAGACAGACTACGCGCAGTACTTC
j_call: TRBJ2-7
v_call: TRBV28
d_call: -
clone_size: few

cdr3_aa: CASSFLPTGGNEQYF
cdr3_nt: TGTGCCAGCAGTTTTCTCCCGACAGGGGGTAACGAGCAGTACTTC
j_call: TRBJ2-7
v_call: TRBV27
d_call: TRBD1
clone_size: once

cdr3_aa: CSVGGQSETF
cdr3_nt: TGCAGCGTTGGGGGACAGTCGGAAACCTTC
j_call: TRBJ1-2
v_call: TRBV29-1
d_call: TRBD1
clone_size: -

cdr3_aa: CASSLFSDTQYF
cdr3_nt: TGTGCCAGCAGCTTGTTCTCAGATACGCAGTATTTT
j_call: TRBJ2-3
v_call: TRBV5-8
d_call: -
clone_size: few

cdr3_aa: CSARDFGGNANEQFF
cdr3_nt: TGCAGTGCTAGAGATTTTGGGGGAAATGCCAATGAGCAGTTCTTC
j_call: TRBJ2-1
v_call: TRBV20-1
d_call: -
clone_size: few